This TCR beta chain was captured in a study of blood T cells in healthy people across ages. The second PCR ran roughly 7 to 11 cycles with a sample-barcoded 5' primer and J-beta primers. Using its own MiXCR run on the 5' RACE reads, TCRdb lists one record per CDR3 protein. Of more than 1,400,000 distinct CDR3 sequences in the sample, about 43% were seen once. Trimming shortened V by 5 bases and J by 2 bases, and 15 bases separated the two germline ends. The CDR3 has 15 amino acids. This receptor was obtained from a woman aged 18 to 35 in good health. The chain joins TRBV12-3 or TRBV12-4 to TRBJ1-2; D possibly corresponds to TRBD1 (5 bases). The sequenced sample consisted of blood. CDR3 sequence: CASSPPRDGNYGYTF. CDR3 coding DNA: TGTGCCAGCAGTCCTCCCCGGGACGGAAACTATGGCTACACCTTC.